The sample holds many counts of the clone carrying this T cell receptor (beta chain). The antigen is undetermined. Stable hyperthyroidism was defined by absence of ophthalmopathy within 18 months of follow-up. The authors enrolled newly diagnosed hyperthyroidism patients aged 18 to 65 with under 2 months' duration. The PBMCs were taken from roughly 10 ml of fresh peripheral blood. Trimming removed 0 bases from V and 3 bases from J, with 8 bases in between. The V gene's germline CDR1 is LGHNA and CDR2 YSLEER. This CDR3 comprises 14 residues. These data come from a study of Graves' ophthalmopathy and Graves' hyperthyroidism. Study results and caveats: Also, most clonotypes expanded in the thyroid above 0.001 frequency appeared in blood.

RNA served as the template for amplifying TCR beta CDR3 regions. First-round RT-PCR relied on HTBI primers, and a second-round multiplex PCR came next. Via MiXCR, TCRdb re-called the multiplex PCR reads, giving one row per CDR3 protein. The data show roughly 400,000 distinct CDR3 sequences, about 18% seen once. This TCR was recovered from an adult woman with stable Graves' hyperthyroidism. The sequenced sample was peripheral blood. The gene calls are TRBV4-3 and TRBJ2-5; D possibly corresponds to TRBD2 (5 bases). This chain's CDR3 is CASSQDHGKETQYF. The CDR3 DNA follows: TGCGCCAGCAGCCAAGATCACGGGAAAGAGACCCAGTACTTC.